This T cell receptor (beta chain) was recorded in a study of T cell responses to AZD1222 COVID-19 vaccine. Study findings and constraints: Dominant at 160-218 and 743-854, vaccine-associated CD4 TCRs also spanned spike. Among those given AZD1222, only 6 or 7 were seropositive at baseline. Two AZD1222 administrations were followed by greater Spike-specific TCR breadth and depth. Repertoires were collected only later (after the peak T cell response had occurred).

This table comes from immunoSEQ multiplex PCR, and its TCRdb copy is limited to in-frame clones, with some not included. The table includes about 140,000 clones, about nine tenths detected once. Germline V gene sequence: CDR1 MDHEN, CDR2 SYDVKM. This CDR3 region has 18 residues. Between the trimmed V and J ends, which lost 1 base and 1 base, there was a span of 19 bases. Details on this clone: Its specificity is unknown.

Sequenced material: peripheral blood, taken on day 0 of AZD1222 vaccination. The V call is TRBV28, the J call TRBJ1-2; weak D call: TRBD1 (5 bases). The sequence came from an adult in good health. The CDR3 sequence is CASSLFWSVGGLNYGYTF. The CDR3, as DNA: TGTGCCAGCAGTTTATTTTGGAGTGTGGGGGGTCTTAACTATGGCTACACCTTC.